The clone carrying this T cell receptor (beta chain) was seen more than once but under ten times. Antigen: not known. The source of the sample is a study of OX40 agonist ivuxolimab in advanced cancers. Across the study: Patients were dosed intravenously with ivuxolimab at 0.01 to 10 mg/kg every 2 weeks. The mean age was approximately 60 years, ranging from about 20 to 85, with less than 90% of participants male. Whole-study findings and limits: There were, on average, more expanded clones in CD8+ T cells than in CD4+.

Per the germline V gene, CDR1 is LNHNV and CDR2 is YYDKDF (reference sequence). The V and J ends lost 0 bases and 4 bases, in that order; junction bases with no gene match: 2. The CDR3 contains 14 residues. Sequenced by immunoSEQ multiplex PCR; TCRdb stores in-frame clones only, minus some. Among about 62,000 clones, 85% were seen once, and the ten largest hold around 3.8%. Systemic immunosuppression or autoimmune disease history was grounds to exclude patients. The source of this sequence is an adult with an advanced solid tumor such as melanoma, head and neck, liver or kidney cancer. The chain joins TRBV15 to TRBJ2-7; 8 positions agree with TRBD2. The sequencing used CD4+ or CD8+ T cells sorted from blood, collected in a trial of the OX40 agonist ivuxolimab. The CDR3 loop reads CATSRDGRGYEQYF. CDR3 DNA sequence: TGTGCCACCAGCAGAGACGGGAGGGGATACGAGCAGTACTTC.